Listed below are T cell receptor beta chains from one sample, sequenced in a study of cytomegalovirus exposure and HLA in healthy donors. Libraries were prepared by immunoSEQ multiplex PCR; TCRdb keeps only in-frame clonotypes and omits some of them. The sample lists roughly 160,000 clones; about 83% were seen once. The material sequenced was PBMCs. Source of these receptors: a young woman in good health and CMV-seronegative. The CDR3 runs from the conserved cysteine through the conserved F or W. The D gene is left open where the match is weak. A clone size is listed for some rows: how often the clone was seen (once, few, many), or a class if it is expanded.

V gene	clone size	D gene	J gene	CDR3 protein	CDR3 DNA
TRBV27	NA	NA	TRBJ1-5	CASSALGGGNQPQHF	TGTGCCAGCAGTGCCCTCGGGGGGGGCAATCAGCCCCAGCATTTT
TRBV7-2	NA	NA	TRBJ2-3	CASSSVADTQYF	TGTGCCAGCAGCTCGGTAGCAGATACGCAGTATTTT
TRBV9	NA	NA	TRBJ1-1	CASSVAGVDTEAFF	TGTGCCAGCAGCGTAGCTGGAGTGGACACTGAAGCTTTCTTT
TRBV28	few	NA	TRBJ1-4	CASIALQGYNEKLFF	TGTGCCAGCATCGCCTTACAGGGTTATAATGAAAAACTGTTTTTT
TRBV19	NA	TRBD1	TRBJ2-4	CASSRTGEVAKNIQYF	TGTGCCAGTAGTAGGACAGGGGAGGTAGCCAAAAACATTCAGTACTTC
TRBV7-3	NA	NA	TRBJ2-3	CASSFRAASTDTQYF	TGTGCCAGCAGCTTCAGAGCGGCTAGCACAGATACGCAGTATTTT
TRBV29-1	NA	TRBD1	TRBJ1-2	CSAYPGQGNYGYTF	TGCAGCGCCTATCCGGGACAGGGGAACTATGGCTACACCTTC
TRBV5-1	NA	NA	TRBJ1-2	CASSLRQGGSYGYTF	TGCGCCAGCAGCCTACGGCAGGGAGGGAGCTATGGCTACACCTTC
TRBV6-5	NA	NA	TRBJ2-5	CASRETGRETQYF	TGTGCCAGCAGGGAGACAGGGAGGGAGACCCAGTACTTC
TRBV19	NA	NA	TRBJ2-1	CASSIRRGGNEQFF	TGTGCCAGTAGTATTAGAAGGGGAGGTAATGAGCAGTTCTTC
TRBV6-5	NA	NA	TRBJ1-1	CASRGQANTEAFF	TGTGCCAGCAGGGGCCAGGCAAACACTGAAGCTTTCTTT
TRBV11-2	NA	TRBD1	TRBJ2-1	CASSSDDRAYNEQFF	TGTGCCAGCAGCTCTGACGACAGGGCCTACAATGAGCAGTTCTTC
TRBV29-1	NA	TRBD2	TRBJ2-5	CSVGLVQETQYF	TGCAGCGTAGGACTAGTCCAAGAGACCCAGTACTTC
TRBV5-8	NA	NA	TRBJ2-3	CASSLKQGTDTQYF	TGTGCCAGCAGCTTAAAACAGGGCACAGATACGCAGTATTTT
TRBV27	once	NA	TRBJ2-7	CASRTGLLGGAYEQYF	TGTGCCAGCAGAACGGGGCTCCTCGGGGGAGCCTACGAGCAGTACTTC
TRBV9	NA	TRBD1	TRBJ2-3	CASSPEGQVTDTQYF	TGTGCCAGCAGCCCCGAGGGACAGGTCACAGATACGCAGTATTTT
TRBV27	NA	NA	TRBJ1-5	CASSPRQGYSNQPQHF	TGTGCCAGCAGTCCGAGGCAGGGTTATAGCAATCAGCCCCAGCATTTT
TRBV6-1	NA	TRBD2	TRBJ2-5	CASSESSSGGLVTQYF	TGTGCCAGCAGTGAAAGTTCTAGCGGGGGCCTTGTGACCCAGTACTTC
TRBV9	NA	NA	TRBJ2-1	CASSPAQRYNEQFF	TGTGCCAGCAGTCCGGCGCAGCGGTACAATGAGCAGTTCTTC
TRBV6-5	once	TRBD2	TRBJ2-7	CASSYLSSGSGEQYF	TGTGCCAGCAGTTACTTATCTAGCGGGAGCGGCGAGCAGTACTTC
TRBV11-3	NA	NA	TRBJ2-2	CASSPQGAHTGELFF	TGTGCCAGCAGCCCCCAAGGGGCTCACACCGGGGAGCTGTTTTTT
TRBV6-5	NA	TRBD1	TRBJ1-1	CASSYDRGAEAFF	TGTGCCAGCAGTTACGACAGGGGTGCTGAAGCTTTCTTT
TRBV5-4	few	NA	TRBJ1-1	CASSLWSGDTEAFF	TGTGCCAGCAGCTTGTGGTCAGGGGACACTGAAGCTTTCTTT
TRBV7-9	NA	TRBD1	TRBJ1-1	CASSLARQGAEAFF	TGTGCCAGCAGCTTAGCGCGGCAGGGGGCTGAAGCTTTCTTT
TRBV6-5	NA	NA	TRBJ2-3	CASGRGLGTDTQYF	TGTGCCAGCGGGCGGGGCCTTGGCACAGATACGCAGTATTTT
TRBV19	few	NA	TRBJ2-1	CASSHATGGFLEQFF	TGTGCCAGTAGCCATGCGACAGGAGGCTTTTTAGAGCAGTTCTTC
TRBV19	NA	NA	TRBJ1-1	CASNGSGRSGEAFF	TGTGCCAGTAACGGATCCGGCAGGTCAGGAGAAGCTTTCTTT
TRBV28	NA	NA	TRBJ2-7	CASSSPRKGSSYEQYF	TGTGCCAGCAGTTCCCCGCGGAAGGGGTCCTCCTACGAGCAGTACTTC
TRBV5-6	NA	TRBD1	TRBJ1-4	CASSLGGRDRGNEKLFF	TGTGCCAGCAGCTTGGGGGGCCGGGACAGGGGTAATGAAAAACTGTTTTTT
TRBV7-8	NA	NA	TRBJ1-1	CASSLEWESAVNTEAFF	TGTGCCAGCAGCTTAGAGTGGGAGTCGGCGGTGAACACTGAAGCTTTCTTT
TRBV19	NA	NA	TRBJ2-7	CASSIFRGPYEQYF	TGTGCCAGTAGTATTTTTAGGGGCCCCTACGAGCAGTACTTC
TRBV28	NA	TRBD2	TRBJ2-7	CASSFGGLASEQYF	TGTGCCAGCAGTTTCGGGGGACTAGCTAGCGAGCAGTACTTC
TRBV2	few	TRBD2	TRBJ2-1	CASRGLAGGGEQFF	TGTGCCAGCAGGGGACTAGCGGGAGGAGGAGAGCAGTTCTTC
TRBV6-5	NA	TRBD1	TRBJ1-1	CASSRPGTGGTEAFF	TGTGCCAGCAGCCGACCGGGGACAGGGGGCACTGAAGCTTTCTTT
TRBV7-9	NA	NA	TRBJ1-1	CASSPPTRGGTEAFF	TGTGCCAGCAGCCCACCGACAAGGGGAGGCACTGAAGCTTTCTTT
TRBV4-1	NA	TRBD1	TRBJ2-7	CASSLGTGVTYEQYF	TGCGCCAGCAGCCTGGGGACAGGGGTAACCTACGAGCAGTACTTC
TRBV5-1	NA	NA	TRBJ2-2	CASSLIENTGELFF	TGCGCCAGCAGCTTAATAGAGAACACCGGGGAGCTGTTTTTT
TRBV7-2	NA	NA	TRBJ1-2	CASSSATDRGGYTF	TGTGCCAGCAGCTCGGCGACAGATAGAGGTGGCTACACCTTC
TRBV9	NA	TRBD2	TRBJ2-7	CASSTGTSGSYEQYF	TGTGCCAGCAGTACCGGGACTAGCGGATCCTACGAGCAGTACTTC
TRBV2	NA	NA	TRBJ2-1	CASSPYNEQFF	TGTGCCAGCAGTCCCTATAATGAGCAGTTCTTC
TRBV18	NA	TRBD2	TRBJ2-5	CASSPSTGGGEETQYF	TGTGCCAGCTCACCAAGCACGGGAGGGGGAGAAGAGACCCAGTACTTC
TRBV28	NA	TRBD2	TRBJ2-7	CASGREGYEQYF	TGTGCATCAGGGCGGGAGGGCTACGAGCAGTACTTC
TRBV2	NA	NA	TRBJ2-5	CASNRPLQDLETQYF	TGTGCCAGCAACCGGCCGTTACAGGATCTGGAGACCCAGTACTTC